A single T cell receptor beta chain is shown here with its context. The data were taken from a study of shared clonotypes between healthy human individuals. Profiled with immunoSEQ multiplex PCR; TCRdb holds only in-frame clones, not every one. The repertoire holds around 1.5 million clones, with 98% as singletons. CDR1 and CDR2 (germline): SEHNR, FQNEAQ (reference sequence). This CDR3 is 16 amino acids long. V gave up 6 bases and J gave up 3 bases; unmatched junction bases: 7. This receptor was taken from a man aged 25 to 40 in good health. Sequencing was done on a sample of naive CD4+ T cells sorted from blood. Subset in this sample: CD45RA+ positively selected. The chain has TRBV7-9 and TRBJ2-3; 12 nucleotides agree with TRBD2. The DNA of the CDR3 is TGTGCCAGCAGGCCGCCAGGACTAGCGGGGACAGATACGCAGTATTTT. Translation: CASRPPGLAGTDTQYF.